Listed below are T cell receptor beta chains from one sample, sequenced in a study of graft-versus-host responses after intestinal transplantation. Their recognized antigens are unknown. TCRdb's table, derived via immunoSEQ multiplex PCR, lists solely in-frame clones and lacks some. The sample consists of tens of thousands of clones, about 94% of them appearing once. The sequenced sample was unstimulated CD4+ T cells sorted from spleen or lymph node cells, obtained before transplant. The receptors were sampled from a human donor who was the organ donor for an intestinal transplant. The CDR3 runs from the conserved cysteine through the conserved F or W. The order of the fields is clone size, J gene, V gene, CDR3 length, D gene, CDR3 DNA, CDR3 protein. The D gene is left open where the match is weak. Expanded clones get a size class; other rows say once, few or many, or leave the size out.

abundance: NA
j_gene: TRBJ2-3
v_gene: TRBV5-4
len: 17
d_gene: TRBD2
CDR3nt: TGTGCCAGCAGCTCGCATCCCGGGGGGGCCGGCACAGATACGCAGTATTTT
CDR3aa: CASSSHPGGAGTDTQYF

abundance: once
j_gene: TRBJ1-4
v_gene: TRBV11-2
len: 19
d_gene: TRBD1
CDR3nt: TGTGCCAGCAGGACGGGACAGAAAACCCGTTGGGCCTTCGGTGAAAAACTGTTTTTT
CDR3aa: CASRTGQKTRWAFGEKLFF

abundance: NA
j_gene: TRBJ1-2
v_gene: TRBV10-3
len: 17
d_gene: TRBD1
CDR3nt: TGTGCCATTCTTCCCGGGACAGGGGTCCCAGCTAACTATGGCTACACCTTC
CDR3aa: CAILPGTGVPANYGYTF

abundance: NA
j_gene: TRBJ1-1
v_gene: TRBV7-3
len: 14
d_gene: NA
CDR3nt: TGTGCCAGCAGCCTGGGTGGCGTGAACACTGAAGCTTTCTTT
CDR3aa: CASSLGGVNTEAFF

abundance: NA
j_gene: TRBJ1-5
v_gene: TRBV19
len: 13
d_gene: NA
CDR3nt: TGTGCCAGTAGTATTCAGAGACATCAGCCCCAGCATTTT
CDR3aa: CASSIQRHQPQHF

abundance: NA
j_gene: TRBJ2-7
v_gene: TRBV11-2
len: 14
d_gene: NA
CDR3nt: TGTGCCAGCAGACCCCTAAGGGCAAACTACGAGCAGTACTTC
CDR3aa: CASRPLRANYEQYF

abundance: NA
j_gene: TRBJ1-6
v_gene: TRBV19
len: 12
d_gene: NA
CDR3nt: TGTGCCAGTAGTATCCACCAGGCGTCCCTCCACTTT
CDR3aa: CASSIHQASLHF

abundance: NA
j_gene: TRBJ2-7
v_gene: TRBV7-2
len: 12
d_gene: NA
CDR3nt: TGTGCCAGCAGCTCGGGACGCTACGAGCAGTACTTC
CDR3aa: CASSSGRYEQYF

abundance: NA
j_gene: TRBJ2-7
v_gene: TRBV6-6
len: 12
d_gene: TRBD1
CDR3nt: TGTGCCAGCTGGGACAGGGTTGACGAGCAGTACTTC
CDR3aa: CASWDRVDEQYF

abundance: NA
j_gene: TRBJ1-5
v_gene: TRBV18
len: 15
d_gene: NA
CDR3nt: TGTGCCAGCTCACCAAGGGACGGGAGCAATCAGCCCCAGCATTTT
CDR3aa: CASSPRDGSNQPQHF